This TCR beta chain originates from a study of blood T cell repertoires in COVID-19. The table lists this clone with a count of one. TCRdb keeps only in-frame clones here, not all; method: immunoSEQ multiplex PCR. Among 85,000 to 100,000 clones listed, around 80% were seen once. There are 15 residues in the CDR3. Germline CDR1 is SNHLY and CDR2 is FYNNEI. Trimming left V 6 bases short and J 6 bases short, with 20 bases between. The chain joins TRBV2 to TRBJ1-1; no clear D. Sequencing was carried out using peripheral blood. This clonotype was obtained from a man aged 45-65 years who had recovered from COVID-19. The chain's CDR3 is CASRPLLTEAAEAFF. The CDR3, as DNA: TGTGCCAGCAGGCCCCTTTTGACCGAGGCGGCTGAAGCTTTCTTT.